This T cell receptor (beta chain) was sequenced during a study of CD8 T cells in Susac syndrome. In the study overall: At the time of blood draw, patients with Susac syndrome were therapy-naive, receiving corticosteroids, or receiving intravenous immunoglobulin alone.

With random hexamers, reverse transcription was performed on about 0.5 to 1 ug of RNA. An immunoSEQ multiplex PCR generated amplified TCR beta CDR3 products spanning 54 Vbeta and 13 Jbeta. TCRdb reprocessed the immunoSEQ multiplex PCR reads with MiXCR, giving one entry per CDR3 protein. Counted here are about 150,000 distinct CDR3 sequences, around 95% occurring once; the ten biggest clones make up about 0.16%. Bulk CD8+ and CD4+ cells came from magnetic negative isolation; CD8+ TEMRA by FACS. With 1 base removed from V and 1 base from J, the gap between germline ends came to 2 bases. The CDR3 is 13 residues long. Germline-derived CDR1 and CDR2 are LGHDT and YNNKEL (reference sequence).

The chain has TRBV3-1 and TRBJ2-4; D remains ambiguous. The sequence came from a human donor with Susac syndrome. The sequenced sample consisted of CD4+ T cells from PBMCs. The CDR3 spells CASSQAAKNIQYF. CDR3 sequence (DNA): TGTGCCAGCAGCCAAGCCGCCAAAAACATTCAGTACTTC.